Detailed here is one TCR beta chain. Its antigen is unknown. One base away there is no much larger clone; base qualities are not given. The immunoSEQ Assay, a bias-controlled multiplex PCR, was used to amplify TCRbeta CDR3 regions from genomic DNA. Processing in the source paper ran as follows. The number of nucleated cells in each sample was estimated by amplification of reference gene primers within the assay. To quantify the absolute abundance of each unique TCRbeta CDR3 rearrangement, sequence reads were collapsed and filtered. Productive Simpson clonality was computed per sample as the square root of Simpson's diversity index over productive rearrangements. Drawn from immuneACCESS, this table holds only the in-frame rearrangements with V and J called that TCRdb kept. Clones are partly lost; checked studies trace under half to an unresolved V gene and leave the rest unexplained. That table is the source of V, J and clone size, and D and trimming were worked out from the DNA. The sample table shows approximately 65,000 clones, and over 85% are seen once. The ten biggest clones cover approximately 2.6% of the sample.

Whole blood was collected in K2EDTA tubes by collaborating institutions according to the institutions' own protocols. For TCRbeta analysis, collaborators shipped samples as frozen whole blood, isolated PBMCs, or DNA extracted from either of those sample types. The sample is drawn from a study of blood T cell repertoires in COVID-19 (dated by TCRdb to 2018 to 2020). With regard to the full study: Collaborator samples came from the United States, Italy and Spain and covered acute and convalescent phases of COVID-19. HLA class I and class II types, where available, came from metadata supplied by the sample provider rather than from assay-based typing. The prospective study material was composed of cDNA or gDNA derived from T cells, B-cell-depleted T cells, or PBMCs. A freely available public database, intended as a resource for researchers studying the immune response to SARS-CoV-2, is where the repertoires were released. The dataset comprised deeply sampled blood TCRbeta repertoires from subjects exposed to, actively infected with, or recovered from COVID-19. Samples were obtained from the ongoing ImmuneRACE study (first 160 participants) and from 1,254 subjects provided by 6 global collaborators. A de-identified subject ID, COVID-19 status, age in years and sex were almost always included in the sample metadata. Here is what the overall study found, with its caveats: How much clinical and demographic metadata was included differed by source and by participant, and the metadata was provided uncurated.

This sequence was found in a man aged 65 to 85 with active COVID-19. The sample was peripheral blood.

The CDR3: CASSYLGRVTGANVLTF. The bases read TGTGCCAGCAGTTACTTGGGCCGCGTCACTGGGGCCAACGTCCTGACTTTC. The chain is encoded by TRBV6-2 or TRBV6-3 joined to TRBJ2-6, with the D gene uncertain. The CDR3 sequence holds 17 residues, the cysteine and phenylalanine included. The kept DNA is CDR3 alone, 51 bases in frame from the first base. Between the V and J ends, shortened by 1 base and 2 bases respectively, the junction contains 12 bases. Via the germline V gene, CDR1 is MNHEY and CDR2 SVGEGT.